This T cell receptor (beta chain) was identified during a study of beta chain features in type 1 diabetes. The isolated RNA, all of it, was reverse transcribed, so expressed TCRB transcripts were what got sequenced. Libraries were prepared by immunoSEQ multiplex PCR; TCRdb keeps only in-frame clonotypes and omits some of them. The table records 850,000 to 900,000 clones, about 17% of them present only once. This clone came up a few times. Germline assignment: CDR1 KGHSH and CDR2 LQKENI. This CDR3 spans 13 amino acids. V dropped 9 bases and J dropped 6; count of bases not matched to a gene: 10. Sequenced input: naive CD4+ T cells from blood. The origin of this receptor is a woman aged 18 to 35 in good health. The chain is built from TRBV18 and TRBJ2-7; 8 bases map to TRBD2. Written as DNA, the CDR3 is TGTGCCAGTCGAGCCGGGACTAGTACCGAGCAGTACTTC. Its protein is CASRAGTSTEQYF.